The present TCR beta chain was sequenced within a study of blood T cell repertoires in COVID-19. Per the germline V gene, CDR1 is LGHDT and CDR2 is YNNKEL (reference sequence). J gave up 2 bases and V 4 bases, and 5 bases lay outside the gene matches. The CDR3 length is 17 residues. Source study methods: Reference gene primer amplification yielded estimated nucleated cell counts. Assay used: immunoSEQ multiplex PCR; TCRdb lists only in-frame clones, some missing. The V and J calls and clone size come from that table; D and trimming were worked out from the DNA. The sample has under 140,000 clones, 76% seen once.

Sequences were obtained from peripheral blood. This chain uses TRBV3-1 (or the pseudogene TRBV3-2) with TRBJ2-3, with 14 bases fitting TRBD2. The TCR sequence derives from a woman of 80 years or more with acute or convalescent COVID-19. Written as DNA, the CDR3 is TGTGCCAGCAGCCGACTAGCGGGGGGGCGAGACACAGATACGCAGTATTTT. Amino acid sequence: CASSRLAGGRDTDTQYF.